This T cell receptor beta chain was observed in a study of T cell changes during pregnancy in multiple sclerosis. About this clone: Distinct nucleotide sequences in the sample also encode this CDR3.

The data were produced by immunoSEQ multiplex PCR, yet TCRdb's version contains in-frame clones alone and is incomplete. The data contain 35,000 to 50,000 clones, 87% of them singletons. This sequence originates from a female donor with multiple sclerosis, enrolled in a pregnancy study. The specimen was CD4+ T cells from peripheral blood mononuclear cells, collected after pregnancy.

In DNA, the CDR3 is TGTGCCACCAGCAGAGGACACCGCTATGGCTACACCTTC. This encodes CATSRGHRYGYTF. The V gene is TRBV15, the J gene TRBJ1-2; D uncertain. Germline V gene sequence: CDR1 LNHNV, CDR2 YYDKDF (reference sequence). The CDR3 contains 13 residues. The V and J ends lost 1 base and 4 bases respectively, with 7 bases between them.